Below are 31 T cell receptor beta chains sequenced from a single sample in a study of shared clonotypes between healthy human individuals. The naive CD8 population came from CD45RO-negative cells selected for CCR7, without terminally differentiated effector memory CD45RA+ cells. The assay was immunoSEQ multiplex PCR, and TCRdb's table has in-frame clones only and misses some. The sample shows over 2 million clones, about 95% of them seen only once. The sequencing sample was made of naive CD8+ T cells sorted from blood. The receptors here all came from a man between 18 and 35 years old in good health.

V usage is TRBV7-6 and J usage is TRBJ2-7; D is unclear. This CDR3 has 12 amino acids. Trimming removed 3 bases from V and 7 bases from J, with 10 bases in between. The germline gives CDR1 SGHVS, CDR2 FNYEAQ. The CDR3 loop is CASSFGTQEQYF. In nucleotides, the CDR3 is TGTGCCAGCAGCTTTGGCACGCAAGAGCAGTACTTC.

This chain joins TRBV27 and TRBJ1-3; 9 bases line up with TRBD1. Trimming at V came to 3 bases and at J to 2 bases, leaving 2 bases not matched to a gene. Germline CDR1 reads MNHEY; CDR2 reads SMNVEV (reference sequence). This CDR3 is built from 15 residues. CDR3 nucleotide sequence: TGTGCCAGCAGTTTGGACAGGGGCCCTGGAAACACCATATATTTT. Its protein is CASSLDRGPGNTIYF.

This chain connects TRBV25-1 to TRBJ2-1; D is perhaps TRBD1 (6 bases). Per germline, CDR1 MGHDK and CDR2 SYGVNS. V dropped 6 bases and J dropped 7 bases, with 22 bases sitting between them. The CDR3 is 16 amino acids. Written as DNA, the CDR3 is TGTGCCAGCAGCTACGCCCGGGACACAAGACCGAATGAGCAGTTCTTC. This codes for CASSYARDTRPNEQFF.

Worth noting for this clone: This sample includes further DNA sequences coding for the same CDR3. This chain connects TRBV27 to TRBJ2-1, with D possibly matching TRBD2 (6 bases). V gave up 3 bases and J gave up 4 bases, with 10 bases separating them. The CDR3 has 14 amino acids. The germline V gene has CDR1 MNHEY and CDR2 SMNVEV (reference sequence). The CDR3 sequence is CASSFGGIYNEQFF. The CDR3 DNA is TGTGCCAGCAGTTTTGGGGGGATTTACAATGAGCAGTTCTTC.

This clone has only one observation. J is TRBJ2-2 and V is TRBV27; either TRBD1 or TRBD2 may fit D (6 bases each). The V gene's germline CDR1 is MNHEY and CDR2 SMNVEV (reference sequence). Trimming removed 6 bases at V and 4 bases at J, with 12 bases between. The CDR3 consists of 14 residues. In DNA, the CDR3 is TGTGCCAGCAGCCAAAGGGGGGCCACCGGGGAGCTGTTTTTT. Amino acids: CASSQRGATGELFF.

This clone was seen only once. Within the sample, other DNA sequences also encode this same CDR3. This chain links TRBV15 with TRBJ2-7, with D hard to call. Trimming pared 0 bases from V and 6 bases from J, leaving 3 bases between. Germline V gene sequence: CDR1 LNHNV, CDR2 YYDKDF (reference sequence). The CDR3 consists of 11 residues. CDR3 nucleotide sequence: TGTGCCACCAGCAGAGATGGCGAGCAGTACTTC. Amino acid sequence: CATSRDGEQYF.

Comments on this clone: Other nucleotide sequences in the sample specify the same CDR3. V usage is TRBV9 and J usage is TRBJ1-6, with a tentative D call TRBD1 (6 bases). The germline CDR1 and CDR2 sequences are SGDLS and YYNGEE. Trimming pared 0 bases from V and 9 bases from J, leaving 10 bases between. The CDR3 has 14 residues. The CDR3 DNA reads as TGTGCCAGCAGCGTAGAGGGGGGTGGTTCACCCCTCCACTTT. Translated: CASSVEGGGSPLHF.

J is TRBJ2-7 and V is TRBV28, with D perhaps being TRBD1 or TRBD2 (7 bases each). The CDR3 has 17 residues. V dropped 1 base and J dropped 0 bases, with 16 bases sitting between them. Germline CDR1 reads MDHEN; CDR2 reads SYDVKM. CDR3: CASSLSNAGDSSYEQYF. CDR3 sequence (DNA): TGTGCCAGCAGTTTATCAAACGCGGGGGACAGCTCCTACGAGCAGTACTTC. Combining the CDR3 with reference TRBV28 and TRBJ2-7 gives the whole variable domain DVKVTQSSRYLVKRTGEKVFLECVQDMDHENMFWYRQDPGLGLRLIYFSYDVKMKEKGDIPEGYSVSREKKERFSLILESASTNQTSMYLCASSLSNAGDSSYEQYFGPGTRLTVT.

This clone was seen once. V gene TRBV7-9 combines with J gene TRBJ2-5, with D possibly matching TRBD2 (6 bases). This CDR3 comprises 14 residues. V gave up 4 bases and J gave up 3 bases, with 12 bases separating them. In germline, CDR1 is SEHNR, CDR2 FQNEAQ (reference sequence). CDR3 DNA: TGTGCCAGCAGCTCGTCGGGGGTTGAAGAGACCCAGTACTTC. This codes for CASSSSGVEETQYF.

This clone was counted a single time. This chain connects TRBV6-5 to TRBJ2-1; the D gene is possibly TRBD2 (7 bases). In germline, CDR1 is MNHEY, CDR2 SVGAGI. The CDR3 length is 15 residues. Between the trimmed V and J ends, which lost 5 bases and 3 bases, there was a span of 14 bases. The CDR3 DNA reads TGTGCCAGCAGTCCTCGGGGGGCGGTCTACAATGAGCAGTTCTTC. This encodes CASSPRGAVYNEQFF.

The V and J genes are TRBV6-5 and TRBJ1-2; possible D gene TRBD1, 6 bases. The CDR3 covers 15 residues. Germline CDR1 reads MNHEY; CDR2 reads SVGAGI. V was cut by 0 bases and J by 4 bases, with 12 bases left in between. For the CDR3, the DNA is TGTGCCAGCAGTTACTCGGGGCAGGACAGCTATGGCTACACCTTC. Amino acid sequence: CASSYSGQDSYGYTF.

V usage is TRBV21-1 and J usage is TRBJ2-1. TRBV21-1 is described as a pseudogene. The CDR3 has 18 amino acids. CDR3 sequence reads: CASSNKTCDWGKYNEQFF. The CDR3, as DNA: TGTGCCAGCAGCAATAAAACATGCGATTGGGGGAAGTACAATGAGCAGTTCTTC.

About this clone itself: Other DNA sequences in the sample encode the same CDR3. CDR3 residues: CASSEGVTYEQYF. The DNA for the CDR3 is TGTGCCAGCAGTGAAGGGGTTACCTACGAGCAGTACTTC. The chain carries TRBV6-1 and TRBJ2-7; D call uncertain. CDR3 length: 13 residues. The V end lost 1 base, the J end lost 2 bases, and 6 bases lay between the germline ends. The germline gives CDR1 MNHNS, CDR2 SASEGT.

The chain couples TRBV2 to TRBJ2-5, with a weak D call TRBD2 (5 bases). The CDR3 runs 15 residues. V was shortened by 4 bases and J by 5 bases, with 17 bases between the two germline ends. Germline CDR1 reads SNHLY; CDR2 reads FYNNEI. The CDR3 DNA reads TGTGCCAGCAGTGTTCCAGCGGACCTTCTGGAGACCCAGTACTTC. Translating it yields CASSVPADLLETQYF.

V usage is TRBV30 and J usage is TRBJ2-5; no definite D call. V lost 1 base and J lost 2, with 5 bases in between. In germline, CDR1 is GTSNPN, CDR2 SVGIG (reference sequence). The CDR3 spans 12 residues. The CDR3 coding sequence is TGTGCCTGGAGTGGGGGTCAAGAGACCCAGTACTTC. This codes for CAWSGGQETQYF.

A note on this clone: The same CDR3 can be traced to other DNA sequences in this sample. This chain links TRBV19 with TRBJ2-7; D tentatively reads TRBD1 or TRBD2 (5 bases each). This CDR3 has 14 residues. CDR1 is LNHDA and CDR2 is SQIVND in the germline V gene (reference sequence). V shed 0 bases and J shed 2 bases, with 8 bases lying between them. The CDR3 sequence is CASSIDRETYEQYF. CDR3 coding DNA: TGTGCCAGTAGTATAGACAGGGAGACCTACGAGCAGTACTTC.

The CDR3 region has the DNA TGTGCCAGCAACGAGGATGGCTACGAGCAGTACTTC. This sequence encodes CASNEDGYEQYF. The chain carries TRBV5-4 and TRBJ2-7; D unclear. Trimming removed 6 bases at V and 3 bases at J, with 10 bases between. Germline V CDR1 and CDR2: SGHNT, YYREEE (reference sequence). This CDR3 has 12 residues.

The chain is built from TRBV10-3 and TRBJ2-3, with TRBD2 matching 12 bases. The trim removed 10 bases at V and 0 bases at J, leaving 8 bases unmatched. CDR3 length equals 16 residues. Looked up from germline, CDR1 is ENHRY and CDR2 is SYGVKD. The DNA of the CDR3 is TGTGCCACGGCCGTGACTAGCGGGGGTAGCACAGATACGCAGTATTTT. It specifies CATAVTSGGSTDTQYF.

The rearrangement uses TRBV29-1 and TRBJ2-5, with TRBD1 matching 7 bases. The CDR3 has 12 residues. Per germline, CDR1 SQVTM and CDR2 ANQGSEA. The V and J ends lost 7 bases and 4 bases, in that order; junction bases with no gene match: 6. Written as DNA, the CDR3 is TGCAGCGCCGAGGGGGCTCCAGAGACCCAGTACTTC. This sequence encodes CSAEGAPETQYF.

This rearrangement joins TRBV29-1 to TRBJ1-1, with TRBD1 as a possible D gene (5 bases). V lost 3 bases to trimming and J lost 10 bases, with 15 bases between them. The CDR3 loop spans 12 amino acids. Germline CDR1 and CDR2: SQVTM and ANQGSEA. CDR3 DNA: TGCAGCGTTGATGAGGGGCCAGCGGGAGCTTTCTTT. This codes for CSVDEGPAGAFF.

The genes are TRBV9 and TRBJ2-2; TRBD2 matches 12 bases. The CDR3 is 16 residues long. V was clipped by 4 bases and J by 6 bases; unmatched bases: 7. Germline lookup yields CDR1 SGDLS and CDR2 YYNGEE. CDR3 coding DNA: TGTGCCAGCAGCACTAGCGGGGGGTTAGCAGCCGGGGAGCTGTTTTTT. Protein sequence: CASSTSGGLAAGELFF.

The chain's CDR3 is CASSIEDPLDSGGQYF. CDR3 coding DNA: TGTGCCAGTAGTATAGAGGACCCATTGGATTCCGGGGGGCAGTATTTT. The chain employs TRBV19 and TRBJ2-3; D is perhaps TRBD2 (6 bases). V lost 0 bases to trimming and J lost 11 bases, with 21 bases between them. CDR1 LNHDA and CDR2 SQIVND come from the germline V gene (reference sequence). This CDR3 contains 16 residues. Using reference TRBV19 and TRBJ2-3 for the parts outside the CDR3, the full variable domain is DGGITQSPKYLFRKEGQNVTLSCEQNLNHDAMYWYRQDPGQGLRLIYYSQIVNDFQKGDIAEGYSVSREKKESFPLTVTSAQKNPTAFYLCASSIEDPLDSGGQYFGPGTRLTVL.

This chain connects TRBV5-4 to TRBJ1-1; TRBD1 aligns across 7 bases. The V gene's germline CDR1 is SGHNT and CDR2 YYREEE (reference sequence). V gave up 1 base and J gave up 8 bases; unmatched junction bases: 8. The CDR3 is 14 amino acids. The CDR3 spells CASSLQGGGGEAFF. Here the CDR3 DNA reads TGTGCCAGCAGCTTGCAAGGGGGCGGGGGAGAAGCTTTCTTT. The complete variable domain, with remaining parts taken from reference TRBV5-4 and TRBJ1-1, reads ETGVTQSPTHLIKTRGQQVTLRCSSQSGHNTVSWYQQALGQGPQFIFQYYREEENGRGNFPPRFSGLQFPNYSSELNVNALELDDSALYLCASSLQGGGGEAFFGQGTRLTVV.

The chain carries TRBV6-5 and TRBJ2-7, with D perhaps assigned TRBD1 or TRBD2 (5 bases each). Germline assignment: CDR1 MNHEY and CDR2 SVGAGI. Trimming took 2 bases from V and 6 from J, leaving 11 bases between them. CDR3 size: 13 residues. The CDR3 nucleotides read TGTGCCAGCAGTTACGGTCAGGGACCCGAGCAGTACTTC. The encoded protein is CASSYGQGPEQYF.

The chain links TRBV19 to TRBJ2-7, with 12 bases matching TRBD2. The ends lost 5 bases at V and 5 bases at J; junction bases unmatched: 10. This CDR3 region has 16 residues. The germline CDR1 and CDR2 sequences are LNHDA and SQIVND (reference sequence). This CDR3 is CASSGLAGGPRNEQYF. The CDR3 bases are TGTGCCAGTAGTGGGCTAGCGGGGGGGCCTCGGAACGAGCAGTACTTC.

The V and J genes are TRBV27 and TRBJ2-7, with TRBD2 identical over 10 bases. CDR1 is MNHEY, CDR2 SMNVEV, per germline (reference sequence). The length of the CDR3 is 15 residues. V shed 1 base, J shed 3 bases, and the junction held 3 bases outside the gene matches. CDR3 amino acids: CASSLLGTSVYEQYF. The CDR3 coding sequence is TGTGCCAGCAGTTTATTGGGGACTAGCGTCTACGAGCAGTACTTC.

This clone was detected only once. The chain joins TRBV27 to TRBJ1-1; 10 nucleotides agree with TRBD1. The V segment lost 7 bases and the J segment 1 base; nucleotides outside the gene matches: 6. The CDR3 spans 15 residues. Germline-derived CDR1 and CDR2 are MNHEY and SMNVEV (reference sequence). Written as DNA, the CDR3 is TGTGCCAGCACCCCGGGGACAGGGGCGAACACTGAAGCTTTCTTT. Protein sequence: CASTPGTGANTEAFF.

The chain combines TRBV28 with TRBJ2-7; D gene ambiguous. The germline V gene has CDR1 MDHEN and CDR2 SYDVKM. CDR3 size: 13 residues. V lost 2 bases and J 5 bases, leaving 10 bases between the germline ends. CDR3 protein: CASSLARVDEQYF. The CDR3 nucleotides are TGTGCCAGCAGTTTAGCCCGGGTCGACGAGCAGTACTTC.

CDR3 in DNA: TGCGCCAGCAGAATGGGCTTGAACACCGGGGAGCTGTTTTTT. Amino acids: CASRMGLNTGELFF. V gene TRBV5-1 combines with J gene TRBJ2-2; D unresolved. CDR1 and CDR2 from the germline V gene are SGHRS and YFSETQ. The CDR3 is made up of 14 amino acids. V lost 5 bases to trimming and J lost 1 base, with 9 bases between them. Based on the CDR3 plus reference TRBV5-1 and TRBJ2-2, the full variable domain is KAGVTQTPRYLIKTRGQQVTLSCSPISGHRSVSWYQQTPGQGLQFLFEYFSETQRNKGNFPGRFSGRQFSNSRSEMNVSTLELGDSALYLCASRMGLNTGELFFGEGSRLTVL.

The chain couples TRBV30 to TRBJ2-5, with D tentatively TRBD1 (8 bases). Trimming removed 3 bases at V and 5 bases at J, with 19 bases between. The CDR3 covers 15 residues. CDR1 is GTSNPN, CDR2 SVGIG, per germline (reference sequence). CDR3 sequence (DNA): TGTGCCTGGAGCCCGGGGACAGGTAGCGGGGAGACCCAGTACTTC. Its protein is CAWSPGTGSGETQYF.

The chain uses TRBV4-1 and TRBJ2-7; tentatively, D is TRBD1 or TRBD2 (5 bases each). This CDR3 comprises 14 residues. Trimming cost V 2 bases and J 6 bases, with 14 bases left between them. The germline V gene has CDR1 MGHRA and CDR2 YSYEKL. The CDR3 nucleotides are TGCGCCAGCAGCCAATTCACAGAAGGGACCGAGCAGTACTTC. Translating it yields CASSQFTEGTEQYF.